A selection of T cell receptor beta chains follows, all from one sample in a study of blood T cell repertoires in COVID-19. Clones were sequenced by immunoSEQ multiplex PCR, and TCRdb holds only the in-frame ones, with some missing. The sample carries roughly 250,000 clones, 88% recorded once. Material: peripheral blood. These receptors originate from a man in his sixties who had recovered from COVID-19. Both conserved end residues are part of each CDR3. Each record gives: clone size, J gene, CDR3 length, V gene, D gene, CDR3 protein, CDR3 DNA. D genes are given only for firm matches. The size of a clone is reported for some rows only, either as once, few or many, or as a class for expanded clones.

-,TRBJ1-6,16,TRBV23-1,TRBD1,CASSQLNRGYNSPLHF,TGCGCCAGCAGTCAATTGAACAGGGGGTATAATTCACCCCTCCACTTT
-,TRBJ1-2,15,TRBV4-1,-,CASSQDGTAVNGYTF,TGCGCCAGCAGCCAAGATGGCACAGCTGTTAATGGCTACACCTTC
-,TRBJ2-7,15,TRBV4-2,TRBD1,CASSQGQGGTYEQYF,TGTGCCAGCAGCCAAGGACAGGGTGGGACCTACGAGCAGTACTTC
-,TRBJ2-1,18,TRBV15,-,CATSRAATTGTSKKEQFF,TGTGCCACCAGCAGAGCCGCGACGACAGGCACTTCTAAAAAAGAGCAGTTCTTC
-,TRBJ1-1,12,TRBV15,-,CATSRTGFEAFF,TGTGCCACCAGCAGAACAGGGTTTGAAGCTTTCTTT
once,TRBJ1-4,14,TRBV30,TRBD1,CAWSHRGRVEKLFF,TGTGCCTGGAGTCACAGGGGGCGCGTTGAAAAACTGTTTTTT
-,TRBJ1-1,14,TRBV5-1,-,CASSLVSLNTEAFF,TGCGCCAGCAGCTTGGTATCGTTGAACACTGAAGCTTTCTTT
few,TRBJ1-2,13,TRBV7-9,-,CASSSFWGDGYTF,TGTGCCAGCAGCTCCTTTTGGGGAGATGGCTACACCTTC
many,TRBJ2-2,18,TRBV5-4,TRBD2,CASSLMVAGGIYTGELFF,TGTGCCAGCAGCTTGATGGTAGCGGGGGGGATTTACACCGGGGAGCTGTTTTTT
once,TRBJ2-7,14,TRBV18,-,CASSPPGRLYEQYF,TGTGCCAGCTCACCTCCGGGGAGGTTGTACGAGCAGTACTTC
-,TRBJ1-1,13,TRBV2,-,CAGSGQPSIEAFF,TGTGCCGGATCAGGACAGCCAAGTATTGAAGCTTTCTTT
-,TRBJ1-5,14,TRBV29-1,TRBD1,CSVEGTGINQPQHF,TGCAGCGTTGAAGGGACAGGGATCAATCAGCCCCAGCATTTT
-,TRBJ2-1,14,TRBV5-4,-,CASTGVHSYNEQFF,TGTGCCAGCACGGGGGTACACTCCTACAATGAGCAGTTCTTC
-,TRBJ2-7,13,TRBV11-2,-,CASSSSITYEQYF,TGTGCCAGCAGCTCCAGTATCACCTACGAGCAGTACTTC
-,TRBJ2-7,17,TRBV12-2,-,CASRFSVSGRPFDEQYF,TGTGCAAGTCGCTTCTCCGTGTCCGGCAGGCCGTTTGATGAGCAGTACTTC
-,TRBJ2-3,18,TRBV9,-,CASSVAHSLRGRTDTQYF,TGTGCCAGCAGCGTAGCACACAGTCTGCGGGGCCGCACAGATACGCAGTATTTT
-,TRBJ2-2,14,TRBV10-2,-,CASSPTKWTGELFF,TGCGCCAGCAGCCCGACTAAATGGACCGGGGAGCTGTTTTTT
-,TRBJ1-5,15,TRBV6-5,TRBD1,CASSYSQGVQSAQHF,TGTGCCAGCAGTTACTCACAGGGGGTGCAATCAGCCCAGCATTTT
-,TRBJ2-7,11,TRBV29-1,-,CSVEYYYEQYF,TGCAGCGTTGAGTACTACTACGAGCAGTACTTC
-,TRBJ1-2,11,TRBV29-1,-,CSVMTVFGYTF,TGCAGCGTTATGACAGTATTTGGCTACACCTTC
-,TRBJ1-2,15,TRBV6-6,TRBD1,CASSSPGQGVYGYTF,TGTGCCAGCAGTTCCCCGGGACAGGGGGTTTATGGCTACACCTTC
once,TRBJ2-1,15,TRBV9,TRBD1,CASSFGGQGAYEQFF,TGTGCCAGCAGCTTTGGGGGACAGGGGGCCTATGAGCAGTTCTTC
-,TRBJ1-5,13,TRBV6-5,-,CASTGVSNQPQHF,TGTGCCAGCACAGGGGTGAGCAATCAGCCCCAGCATTTT
-,TRBJ2-7,14,TRBV7-2,-,CASSLKGLGYEQYF,TGTGCCAGCAGCTTAAAGGGGCTAGGGTACGAGCAGTACTTC
-,TRBJ1-2,14,TRBV5-1,TRBD1,CASSFQGANYGYTF,TGCGCCAGCAGCTTTCAGGGGGCTAACTATGGCTACACCTTC
-,TRBJ2-2,17,TRBV27,TRBD1,CASSLSMGDRETGELFF,TGTGCCAGCAGTTTATCGATGGGGGACAGGGAGACCGGGGAGCTGTTTTTT
-,TRBJ2-6,13,TRBV5-5,-,CASSTRQKVVLTF,TGTGCCAGCAGCACCAGACAGAAGGTCGTCCTGACTTTC
-,TRBJ1-6,19,TRBV28,-,CASIPRSGRTARLNSPLHF,TGTGCCAGCATACCCCGGTCCGGTCGGACAGCTAGGCTAAATTCACCCCTCCACTTT
-,TRBJ2-2,15,TRBV4-1,-,CASGNRGAGTGELFF,TGCGCCAGCGGAAACCGGGGGGCCGGGACCGGGGAGCTGTTTTTT
few,TRBJ1-5,15,TRBV15,TRBD1,CATSRDRGLGQPQHF,TGTGCCACCAGCAGAGACAGGGGGCTGGGTCAGCCCCAGCATTTT
once,TRBJ2-7,14,TRBV11-3,-,CASSPPGQSYEQYF,TGTGCCAGCAGCCCTCCGGGACAAAGCTACGAGCAGTACTTC
-,TRBJ1-2,16,TRBV11-2,-,CASSSQTHTGDYGYTF,TGTGCCAGCAGCTCTCAGACTCACACGGGGGACTATGGCTACACCTTC
once,TRBJ1-1,15,TRBV6-5,-,CASSYSTGLNTEAFF,TGTGCCAGCAGTTACTCCACAGGGCTGAACACTGAAGCTTTCTTT
-,TRBJ1-3,15,TRBV2,-,CASSRSPDSGNTIYF,TGTGCCAGCAGCAGGTCACCCGACTCTGGAAACACCATATATTTT
-,TRBJ2-1,15,TRBV6-5,TRBD2,CASSSGGDNYNEQFF,TGTGCCAGCAGTTCGGGGGGGGACAACTACAATGAGCAGTTCTTC
-,TRBJ2-7,10,TRBV6-6,-,CASKLDEQYF,TGTGCCAGCAAGTTAGACGAGCAGTACTTC
-,TRBJ2-1,15,TRBV5-1,-,CASSLFSRTGNEQFF,TGCGCCAGCAGCTTGTTTTCAAGAACGGGCAATGAGCAGTTCTTC
-,TRBJ2-5,15,TRBV9,-,CASSAFEGSRETQYF,TGTGCCAGCAGCGCCTTTGAGGGTAGTCGAGAGACCCAGTACTTC
-,TRBJ2-2,14,TRBV18,-,CASSRGYNTGELFF,TGTGCCAGCTCACGCGGATATAACACCGGGGAGCTGTTTTTT
-,TRBJ1-1,14,TRBV19,-,CASSAARVNTEAFF,TGTGCCAGTAGTGCTGCCCGGGTGAACACTGAAGCTTTCTTT
-,TRBJ1-4,17,TRBV3-1/TRBV3-2,-,CASSQDMVVTTGEKLFF,TGTGCCAGCAGCCAAGATATGGTAGTCACGACGGGTGAAAAACTGTTTTTT
once,TRBJ1-6,14,TRBV6-4,TRBD1,CASSERDSNSPLHF,TGTGCCAGCAGTGAACGGGACAGTAATTCACCCCTCCACTTT
once,TRBJ1-5,14,TRBV7-9,TRBD1,CASSQGGSNQPQHF,TGTGCCAGCAGCCAGGGGGGTAGCAATCAGCCCCAGCATTTT
-,TRBJ1-2,14,TRBV5-6,-,CASSLDEKTYGYTF,TGTGCCAGCAGCTTGGATGAGAAAACCTATGGCTACACCTTC
-,TRBJ2-3,15,TRBV6-5,TRBD2,CASSYVPSGGDTQYF,TGTGCCAGCAGTTACGTACCTAGCGGGGGAGATACGCAGTATTTT
-,TRBJ2-1,16,TRBV19,-,CASSPRPGQSVNEQFF,TGTGCCAGTAGTCCCAGGCCGGGACAATCCGTCAATGAGCAGTTCTTC
-,TRBJ2-3,16,TRBV30,TRBD2,CAWSPSLAGYTDTQYF,TGTGCCTGGAGTCCGTCCCTAGCGGGGTACACAGATACGCAGTATTTT
-,TRBJ2-7,15,TRBV19,-,CASRDGQGGVHEQYF,TGTGCCAGTAGGGATGGGCAGGGAGGTGTCCACGAGCAGTACTTC
-,TRBJ2-2,18,TRBV7-6,TRBD2,CASSLRTRGGGNTGELFF,TGTGCCAGCAGCTTAAGGACTCGCGGGGGGGGAAACACCGGGGAGCTGTTTTTT
-,TRBJ1-6,14,TRBV6-6,TRBD1,CASRTGTGTSPLHF,TGTGCCAGCAGGACGGGGACAGGGACTTCACCCCTCCACTTT
-,TRBJ2-4,19,TRBV5-4,TRBD1,CASSKGGQGSIMRKNIQYF,TGTGCCAGCAGCAAGGGGGGACAGGGCTCAATCATGCGCAAAAACATTCAGTACTTC
-,TRBJ2-7,11,TRBV12-3/TRBV12-4,-,CASSSVYEQYF,TGTGCCAGCAGTTCGGTCTACGAGCAGTACTTC
-,TRBJ1-2,18,TRBV18,-,CASSPLQGKGRSNYGYTF,TGTGCCAGCTCACCACTGCAGGGGAAGGGGAGATCTAACTATGGCTACACCTTC
-,TRBJ1-5,14,TRBV27,TRBD1,CASSGQGTNQPQHF,TGTGCCAGCAGTGGACAGGGGACCAATCAGCCCCAGCATTTT
-,TRBJ2-3,15,TRBV5-4,TRBD2,CASSLDGGATDTQYF,TGTGCCAGCAGCTTGGACGGGGGGGCCACAGATACGCAGTATTTT